This entry is about one T cell receptor beta chain. Its target is not known. The data were obtained in a study of cytomegalovirus exposure and HLA in healthy donors. Study conclusions and caveats: A few V segments could not be told apart, such as TRBV6-2 and TRBV6-3, and were left out.

Primers: 60 Vbeta forward and 13 Jbeta reverse. Assay used: immunoSEQ multiplex PCR; TCRdb lists only in-frame clones, some missing. Its table lists some 55,000 clones. This CDR3 is built from 14 residues. Germline CDR1 is SGHTA and CDR2 is FQGTGA. The V and J ends lost 2 bases and 2 bases respectively, with 7 bases between them. The TCR originated in a woman in her thirties or forties in good health and CMV-seronegative. Sequenced material: PBMCs. The V and J genes are TRBV7-3 and TRBJ2-1; D might be TRBD1 (5 bases). CDR3 DNA: TGTGCCAGCAGCTTAGCAGGGACCTACAATGAGCAGTTCTTC. Residues: CASSLAGTYNEQFF.